Below, one TCR beta chain is given with its context. The CDR3 runs 16 residues. Naive CD8 cells, CD45RO-negative and positively selected for CCR7, excluded terminally differentiated effector memory CD45RA+ cells. These data belong to a study of shared clonotypes between healthy human individuals. Study-level background: Two female and a few male donors aged 18 to 49 were enrolled.

Every subset's genomic DNA went evenly onto several immunoSEQ plates. TCRdb's copy holds only in-frame clones and misses some; the assay was immunoSEQ multiplex PCR. Seen here are more than 600,000 clones, around 90% observed once, and the top ten hold 24%. The TCR originated in a man aged 30 to 39 in good health. Sample: naive CD8+ T cells sorted from blood. The V and J genes are TRBV12-2 and TRBJ2-3; the table's D call, TRBD2, has no DNA check behind it. TRBV12-2 has pseudogene status. CDR3 amino acids: CASRLGRETCTDTQYF. The CDR3 DNA reads as TGTGCAAGTCGCTTGGGGCGGGAGACCTGCACAGATACGCAGTATTTT.